The 23 T cell receptor beta chains given below trace back to one sample, sequenced in a study of Ad26.COV2.S vaccination and SARS-CoV-2 variants. Clones were read by immunoSEQ multiplex PCR, and TCRdb kept only the in-frame ones, dropping some. The table lists 350,000 to 450,000 clones, roughly nine tenths of them singletons. The sample consisted of peripheral blood, taken after recovery from COVID-19. These receptors all stem from a human donor who had recovered from COVID-19.

The chain carries TRBV5-1 and TRBJ2-2; D ambiguous. The CDR3 consists of 17 residues. V was pared by 2 bases and J by 3 bases, with 17 bases between. CDR1 and CDR2 (germline): SGHRS, YFSETQ. CDR3 residues: CASSFFVRSDDTGELFF. The CDR3 DNA follows: TGCGCCAGCAGCTTCTTTGTAAGGTCTGACGACACCGGGGAGCTGTTTTTT.

The chain joins TRBV6-2 or TRBV6-3 to TRBJ2-5, with TRBD2 as a possible D gene (5 bases). Trimming stripped 3 bases from V and 4 bases from J, with 9 bases between. This CDR3 spans 13 amino acids. Germline assignment: CDR1 MNHEY and CDR2 SVGEGT. CDR3 nucleotide sequence: TGTGCCAGCAGTTATCTAAGCGGAGAGACCCAGTACTTC. Translated, it gives CASSYLSGETQYF.

V is TRBV29-1 and J is TRBJ2-2, with a possible D match to TRBD2 (7 bases). This CDR3 spans 12 amino acids. CDR1 and CDR2 from the germline V gene are SQVTM and ANQGSEA. Here the CDR3 reads CRGGGGTGELFF. CDR3 coding DNA: TGCCGCGGAGGGGGGGGAACCGGGGAGCTGTTTTTT.

The chain links TRBV2 to TRBJ2-3; tentative D call: TRBD1 (6 bases). In germline, CDR1 is SNHLY, CDR2 FYNNEI. Trimming took 4 bases from V and 0 from J, leaving 14 bases between them. CDR3 length equals 16 residues. The CDR3 reads CASSVVRGLSTDTQYF. CDR3 DNA sequence: TGTGCCAGCAGTGTTGTCAGGGGCCTAAGCACAGATACGCAGTATTTT.

The genes are TRBV9 and TRBJ1-3; a possible D gene is TRBD1 (5 bases). CDR3 length: 16 amino acids. The germline V gene encodes CDR1 SGDLS and CDR2 YYNGEE. The V end was cut by 3 bases, the J end by 2 bases, with 15 bases between. The CDR3 DNA is TGTGCCAGCAGCGCTAGGATTGGGGACCCTGGAAACACCATATATTTT. It encodes CASSARIGDPGNTIYF.

The V and J genes are TRBV7-9 and TRBJ1-5; 7 bases align to TRBD1. The ends lost 5 bases at V and 0 bases at J; junction bases unmatched: 7. Looked up from germline, CDR1 is SEHNR and CDR2 is FQNEAQ (reference sequence). The length of the CDR3 is 16 residues. CDR3 loop: CASSPRDSHSNQPQHF. In DNA, the CDR3 is TGTGCCAGCAGCCCCCGGGACAGTCATAGCAATCAGCCCCAGCATTTT.

The CDR3 sequence is CASSPTPGQQNTGELFF. CDR3 coding DNA: TGTGCCAGCAGCCCTACTCCGGGACAACAAAACACCGGGGAGCTGTTTTTT. J is TRBJ2-2 and V is TRBV3-1 (or the pseudogene TRBV3-2), with TRBD1 as a possible D gene (6 bases). The CDR3 covers 17 residues. Trimming left V 4 bases short and J 2 bases short, with 17 bases between. Germline CDR1 is LGHDT and CDR2 is YNNKEL (reference sequence).

CDR3 amino acids: CASSPSGSGTYEQYF. The CDR3 DNA reads as TGTGCCAGCAGCCCCTCGGGGAGCGGGACCTACGAGCAGTACTTC. The genes are TRBV9 and TRBJ2-7; 7 positions agree with TRBD2. The CDR3 runs to 15 residues. Germline lookup yields CDR1 SGDLS and CDR2 YYNGEE. V shed 4 bases and J 2 bases; nucleotides not matched to a gene: 9.

The chain combines TRBV19 with TRBJ1-2; D gene unclear. V was clipped by 3 bases and J by 5 bases, with 10 bases between them. The V gene's germline CDR1 is LNHDA and CDR2 SQIVND (reference sequence). The CDR3 totals 13 residues. CDR3: CASSILRPYGYTF. The CDR3, as DNA: TGTGCCAGTAGTATTCTTAGACCATATGGCTACACCTTC.

This chain links TRBV7-9 with TRBJ2-7; 10 nucleotides agree with TRBD1. Looked up from germline, CDR1 is SEHNR and CDR2 is FQNEAQ (reference sequence). Trimming cost V 2 bases and J 6 bases; bases outside gene matches: 7. This CDR3 comprises 15 residues. CDR3 residues: CASSLNQGQGTEQYF. CDR3 coding DNA: TGTGCCAGCAGCTTAAACCAGGGACAGGGGACCGAGCAGTACTTC.

The gene calls are TRBV11-2 and TRBJ1-6; 7 bases align to TRBD1. Germline values: CDR1 SGHAT, CDR2 FQNNGV. The CDR3 has 16 amino acids. J was trimmed by 6 bases and V by 2 bases; bases with no gene match: 7. Written as DNA, the CDR3 is TGTGCCAGCAGCTTATGGTTGGGACAGCGTAATTCACCCCTCCACTTT. It codes for CASSLWLGQRNSPLHF.

As concerns this clone: The sample contains more than one DNA sequence encoding this CDR3. V is TRBV20-1 and J is TRBJ2-1; possible D gene TRBD2, 5 bases. Germline V gene data show CDR1 as DFQATT and CDR2 as SNEGSKA (reference sequence). The CDR3 contains 11 residues. Between the trimmed V and J ends, which lost 0 bases and 9 bases, there was a span of 6 bases. The CDR3 loop reads CSARDRGEQFF. CDR3 nucleotide sequence: TGCAGTGCTAGAGATCGGGGTGAGCAGTTCTTC.

This clone has more than one count but fewer than ten. The chain couples TRBV25-1 to TRBJ2-7; 10 bases match TRBD1. Germline V gene sequence: CDR1 MGHDK, CDR2 SYGVNS. The CDR3 has 15 residues. V lost 7 bases, J lost 6 bases, and 12 bases stayed unmatched. The CDR3 region is CASNSPGQGIAEQYF. As DNA, the CDR3 is TGTGCCAGCAACTCCCCGGGACAGGGGATCGCCGAGCAGTACTTC.

This chain links TRBV21-1 with TRBJ2-7; TRBD1, the D gene given by the table, was not confirmed from the DNA. TRBV21-1 is given as a pseudogene. The CDR3 covers 14 residues. This CDR3 is CASRRPTGPDEQYF. CDR3 in DNA: TGTGCCAGCAGACGACCGACAGGGCCGGACGAGCAGTACTTC.

The J gene is TRBJ2-2, the V gene TRBV7-3, with a possible D match to TRBD1 (5 bases). V lost 1 base and J 3 bases, leaving 9 bases between the germline ends. CDR3 size: 15 residues. From germline, CDR1 is SGHTA and CDR2 FQGTGA. The CDR3 loop is CASSLNTGHTGELFF. The CDR3 bases are TGTGCCAGCAGCTTAAATACAGGTCACACCGGGGAGCTGTTTTTT.

This chain joins TRBV7-8 and TRBJ1-5, with unresolved D. The CDR3 is 15 amino acids. V dropped 0 bases and J dropped 4 bases, with 10 bases sitting between them. Per germline, CDR1 SGHVS and CDR2 FQNEAQ. The DNA for the CDR3 is TGTGCCAGCAGCTTAGCGGGCAGCCCAAATCAGCCCCAGCATTTT. This gives the protein CASSLAGSPNQPQHF.

The chain is built from TRBV10-3 and TRBJ2-5, with 10 bases identical to TRBD1. The CDR3 spans 14 residues. V was clipped by 6 bases and J by 4 bases; unmatched bases: 5. Germline V gene data show CDR1 as ENHRY and CDR2 as SYGVKD. CDR3 DNA sequence: TGTGCCATCAGAGTTGACAGGGGGCTAGAGACCCAGTACTTC. Its protein product is CAIRVDRGLETQYF.

About this clone: The same CDR3 can be traced to other DNA sequences in this sample. The chain couples TRBV19 to TRBJ1-2, with D unresolved. The ends were cut back, 3 bases at V and 2 bases at J, with 7 bases in the middle. The germline gives CDR1 LNHDA, CDR2 SQIVND (reference sequence). The length of the CDR3 is 13 residues. The CDR3 is CASSIPGNYGYTF. The DNA for the CDR3 is TGTGCCAGTAGTATCCCGGGGAACTATGGCTACACCTTC.

The gene calls are TRBV12-5 and TRBJ1-3; tentative D call: TRBD1 (5 bases). The CDR3 runs 14 residues. Looked up from germline, CDR1 is LGHNT and CDR2 is FRNRAP. V gave up 5 bases and J gave up 5 bases, with 13 bases separating them. The CDR3 loop reads CASGPIGGRNTIYF. Here the CDR3 DNA reads TGTGCTAGTGGTCCTATCGGGGGTAGAAACACCATATATTTT.

V gene TRBV11-2 combines with J gene TRBJ1-5, with a weak D call TRBD1 (5 bases). Germline-derived CDR1 and CDR2 are SGHAT and FQNNGV. Trimming took off 0 bases at V and 4 bases at J, with 10 bases between the two ends. CDR3 length: 15 amino acids. This chain's CDR3 is CASSLDGRDNQPQHF. DNA for the CDR3: TGTGCCAGCAGCTTAGACGGCAGGGATAATCAGCCCCAGCATTTT.

The chain is built from TRBV5-5 and TRBJ1-6; no clear D. The V gene's germline CDR1 is SGHKS and CDR2 YYEKEE (reference sequence). Deletions cut 0 bases from V and 7 bases from J, with 14 bases between. CDR3 length equals 16 residues. CDR3 bases: TGTGCCAGCAGCTTGGATCCGGATCCCCGGAATTCACCCCTCCACTTT. It encodes CASSLDPDPRNSPLHF.

J is TRBJ2-5 and V is TRBV10-2; tentatively, D is TRBD2 (6 bases). Germline-derived CDR1 and CDR2 are WSHSY and SAAADI. The CDR3 runs 14 residues. The V end was cut by 7 bases, the J end by 2 bases, with 14 bases between. The CDR3 loop reads CASIKGLTQETQYF. CDR3 nucleotides: TGCGCCAGCATCAAGGGACTCACTCAAGAGACCCAGTACTTC.

The CDR3 DNA is TGTGCCAGCGCTACAATACAGGGTTCTGGAAACACCATATATTTT. This gives the protein CASATIQGSGNTIYF. The chain carries TRBV28 and TRBJ1-3; D possibly corresponds to TRBD1 (6 bases). There are 15 residues in the CDR3. V was clipped by 8 bases and J by 1 base, with 15 bases between them. Germline-derived CDR1 and CDR2 are MDHEN and SYDVKM.